This is a list of T cell receptor beta chains from one sample in a study of shared clonotypes between healthy human individuals. Method: immunoSEQ multiplex PCR; TCRdb's copy keeps in-frame clones and lacks some. The data show 470,000 or so clones, with roughly 80% seen just once and around 12% held by the top ten. The sequenced sample was PBMCs. These receptors were collected from a woman in her thirties or forties in good health. Some clones in this sample may be carry-over from other donors' samples. CDR3s include the opening cysteine and the closing phenylalanine or tryptophan. D genes are given only for firm matches. Rows give clone size only sometimes, using once, few, many, or a class for an expanded clone.

TRBJ2-7,-,-,TRBV7-9,TGTGCCAGCGTAGTGAGCTCCTACGAGCAGTACTTC,CASVVSSYEQYF
TRBJ2-7,-,many,TRBV4-2,TGTGCCAGCAGCACGACCCGGACACGGAGCTACGAGCAGTACTTC,CASSTTRTRSYEQYF
TRBJ2-7,-,-,TRBV27,TGTGCCAGCAGTTTAACCAGTCAGTACGAGCAGTACTTC,CASSLTSQYEQYF
TRBJ2-2,TRBD1,-,TRBV30,TGTGCCTGGAGTGGGAGACAGGGGAACACCGGGGAGCTGTTTTTT,CAWSGRQGNTGELFF
TRBJ2-3,TRBD2,-,TRBV2,TGTGCCAGCAAACGCGGGAGGGCCACAGATACGCAGTATTTT,CASKRGRATDTQYF
TRBJ1-1,-,-,TRBV29-1,TGCAGCGTTGAAGGACAGGCGGGCACTGAAGCTTTCTTT,CSVEGQAGTEAFF
TRBJ2-1,-,-,TRBV5-6,TGTGCCAGCAGCATAGGAACAAGCTCCTACAATGAGCAGTTCTTC,CASSIGTSSYNEQFF
TRBJ1-5,-,few,TRBV19,TGTGCCAGTAGTATAGACACAGGGAGACAGCCCCAGCATTTT,CASSIDTGRQPQHF
TRBJ2-5,-,-,TRBV14,TGTGCCAGCAGCCAGGGCGGCGGGGCCTGGGAGACCCAGTACTTC,CASSQGGGAWETQYF
TRBJ2-7,-,-,TRBV4-2,TGTGCCAGCAGCCAAGTAACAAGGGGAAGGAAGTACGAGCAGTACTTC,CASSQVTRGRKYEQYF
TRBJ1-2,-,few,TRBV28,TGTGCCAGCAGTTCTAACGAGATATTCTCCGGCTATGGCTACACCTTC,CASSSNEIFSGYGYTF
TRBJ1-5,-,-,TRBV21-1,TGTGCCAGCAGCCCGATAGCAGGGGTCTCGAATCAGCCCCAGCATTTT,CASSPIAGVSNQPQHF
TRBJ2-7,-,-,TRBV30,TGTGCCTGGAAGGGGAGTCGGTCCTACGAGCAGTACTTC,CAWKGSRSYEQYF
TRBJ2-7,-,few,TRBV28,TGTGCCAGCAGCTGGGACCGAGCCTACGAGCAGTACTTC,CASSWDRAYEQYF
TRBJ1-3,-,-,TRBV6-5,TGTGCCAGCGGTCGAATCTCTGGAAACACCATATATTTT,CASGRISGNTIYF
TRBJ2-2,TRBD2,-,TRBV10-1,TGCGCCAGCAGTGACCCCGGGACTAGCGGAGTAAACACCGGGGAGCTGTTTTTT,CASSDPGTSGVNTGELFF
TRBJ1-3,-,-,TRBV6-1,TGTGCCAGCAGTGAAGGGGCAGGGCGGACGGGTGGAAACACCATATATTTT,CASSEGAGRTGGNTIYF
TRBJ2-7,-,-,TRBV11-2,TGTGCCAGCAGCCCAGGGGCCCAGCAGTACTTC,CASSPGAQQYF
TRBJ2-1,TRBD2,-,TRBV28,TGTGCCAGCAGTTTAATCCGGCGGGAGATTCCTAATGAGCAGTTCTTC,CASSLIRREIPNEQFF
TRBJ2-3,-,few,TRBV19,TGTGCCAGTAGTATAGGACTAGGTCACACAGATACGCAGTATTTT,CASSIGLGHTDTQYF
TRBJ1-3,-,-,TRBV2,TGTGCCAGCACCCGGACGAGCTCTGGAAACACCATATATTTT,CASTRTSSGNTIYF
TRBJ2-3,TRBD2,-,TRBV5-1,TGCGCCAGCAGCACCTGGACTAGCCCTGGCACAGATACGCAGTATTTT,CASSTWTSPGTDTQYF
TRBJ1-1,-,few,TRBV5-6,TGTGCCAGCAGCTTCCCGGAGGGGGGCACTGAAGCTTTCTTT,CASSFPEGGTEAFF
TRBJ2-1,TRBD2,-,TRBV5-1,TGCGCCAGCAGCTTTCGGCGACTAGCCGTGAATGAGCAGTTCTTC,CASSFRRLAVNEQFF
TRBJ2-2,-,-,TRBV18,TGTGCCAGCTCACACCAAAGTCCGACAGCGAACACCGGGGAGCTGTTTTTT,CASSHQSPTANTGELFF
TRBJ2-1,-,-,TRBV11-1,TGTGCCAGCAGCTTAAGCCAGGACAATGAGCAGTTCTTC,CASSLSQDNEQFF
TRBJ2-7,-,-,TRBV28,TGTGCCAGCACCCCCGGTATCCAGTACGAGCAGTACTTC,CASTPGIQYEQYF
TRBJ2-7,-,-,TRBV6-1,TGTGCCAGCAGGGTGACAGAAGCCTACGAGCAGTACTTC,CASRVTEAYEQYF
TRBJ2-7,TRBD1,-,TRBV28,TGTGCCAGCAGCTCCCGACAGGGCTGGTCGTACGAGCAGTACTTC,CASSSRQGWSYEQYF
TRBJ1-4,-,-,TRBV4-3,TGCGCCAGCAGCCAAGAGGGTGCGGAGGAAAAACTGTTTTTT,CASSQEGAEEKLFF
TRBJ2-2,-,-,TRBV7-9,TGTGCCAGCAGCTTTTGGGACACCGGGGAGCTGTTTTTT,CASSFWDTGELFF
TRBJ1-2,TRBD1,-,TRBV5-1,TGCGCCAGCAGCCCGACAGGACAGGCCCCTAACTATGGCTACACCTTC,CASSPTGQAPNYGYTF
TRBJ2-2,-,-,TRBV6-1,TGTGCCAGCAGTGACCCCCCTATGACCGGGGAGCTGTTTTTT,CASSDPPMTGELFF
TRBJ1-5,-,few,TRBV7-9,TGTGCCAGCAGCAACCGGGATAGCAATCAGCCCCAGCATTTT,CASSNRDSNQPQHF
TRBJ2-5,TRBD1,few,TRBV18,TGTGCCAGCTCACCGGTTGCGACAGGGGAGAGATCAGAGACCCAGTACTTC,CASSPVATGERSETQYF
TRBJ2-5,-,-,TRBV20-1,TGCAGTGTCCCCTCGATGGAGACCCAGTACTTC,CSVPSMETQYF
TRBJ2-7,-,-,TRBV4-1,TGCGCCAGCAGCCAAGACTATGGGGACGGTACCTACGAGCAGTACTTC,CASSQDYGDGTYEQYF
TRBJ2-7,TRBD2,-,TRBV7-2,TGTGCCAGCCGAAAAAGCGGGTTCGGGGGGGAGCAGTACTTC,CASRKSGFGGEQYF
TRBJ2-3,TRBD1,-,TRBV18,TGTGCCAGCTCACCGCCGGGACAGAAAACAGATACGCAGTATTTT,CASSPPGQKTDTQYF
TRBJ1-2,-,-,TRBV9,TGTGCCAGCAGCGTTACGTTGTGGGGGGCGGAAGGCTACACCTTC,CASSVTLWGAEGYTF
TRBJ2-7,-,-,TRBV30,TGTGCCTGGAGTCCGCGCGGGACGGCCTCCTACGAGCAGTACTTC,CAWSPRGTASYEQYF
TRBJ1-1,-,-,TRBV6-5,TGTGCCAGCAGTTACTTGGGCCAGCAGAACACTGAAGCTTTCTTT,CASSYLGQQNTEAFF
TRBJ1-1,-,-,TRBV28,TGTGCCAGCAGTGCCCCCAAGGGGTGGGGCACTGAAGCTTTCTTT,CASSAPKGWGTEAFF
TRBJ1-1,-,-,TRBV19,TGTGCCAGTAGTCCGACCAGGGACACTGAAGCTTTCTTT,CASSPTRDTEAFF
TRBJ2-5,TRBD2,-,TRBV5-1,TGCGCCAGCAGCTTGGCGTGGACTAGCGGGAGTGAGACCCAGTACTTC,CASSLAWTSGSETQYF
TRBJ1-3,TRBD1,-,TRBV28,TGTGCCAGCACCTCCACCGGGACAGGGGCTGGAAACACCATATATTTT,CASTSTGTGAGNTIYF
TRBJ2-7,TRBD2,-,TRBV27,TGTGCCAGCAGTTCACTAGCGGCGGCATCCAGGCAGTACTTC,CASSSLAAASRQYF